Shown below are 18 T cell receptor beta chains from a single sample sequenced in a study of cytomegalovirus exposure and HLA in healthy donors. 13 Jbeta primers and 60 Vbeta primers were used for the PCR. Method: immunoSEQ multiplex PCR; TCRdb's copy keeps in-frame clones and lacks some. The sample includes 140,000 or so clones, roughly 70% seen only once; the top ten take 1.5% to 2%. The specimen was PBMCs. Every receptor here comes from a woman aged 40 to 49 in good health and CMV-seronegative.

The chain couples TRBV19 to TRBJ1-1; maybe TRBD1 (6 bases). Germline-derived CDR1 and CDR2 are LNHDA and SQIVND (reference sequence). This CDR3 comprises 14 residues. V lost 3 bases to trimming and J lost 4 bases, with 12 bases between them. CDR3: CASSIPSRGTEAFF. The CDR3 DNA reads TGTGCCAGTAGTATTCCGAGCAGGGGCACTGAAGCTTTCTTT.

The sample holds many counts of this clone. The chain recombines TRBV5-1 with TRBJ1-1; TRBD1 might be the D (6 bases). Germline CDR1 SGHRS, CDR2 YFSETQ. This CDR3 is built from 13 residues. Trimming shortened V by 4 bases and J by 11 bases, and 18 bases separated the two germline ends. The CDR3 protein is CASSPGTREQAFF. CDR3 in DNA: TGCGCCAGCAGCCCGGGGACAAGGGAACAGGCTTTCTTT.

V and J are TRBV5-5 and TRBJ2-5; a possible D gene is TRBD1 (5 bases). Germline V CDR1 and CDR2: SGHKS, YYEKEE (reference sequence). The V and J ends lost 0 bases and 3 bases respectively, with 6 bases between them. The CDR3 runs 13 residues. In nucleotides, the CDR3 is TGTGCCAGCAGCTTGGAAGGGGAAGAGACCCAGTACTTC. This sequence encodes CASSLEGEETQYF. The entire variable domain, with the rest obtained from reference TRBV5-5 and TRBJ2-5, is as follows: DAGVTQSPTHLIKTRGQQVTLRCSPISGHKSVSWYQQVLGQGPQFIFQYYEKEERGRGNFPDRFSARQFPNYSSELNVNALLLGDSALYLCASSLEGEETQYFGPGTRLLVL.

The sample holds one count of this clone. The rearrangement joins TRBV13 to TRBJ2-7, with TRBD1 identical over 7 bases. V gave up 1 base and J gave up 3 bases; unmatched junction bases: 9. Germline V gene data show CDR1 as PRHDT and CDR2 as FYEKMQ (reference sequence). The CDR3 sequence is 16 residues long. This CDR3 reads CASSLESRDRCYEQYF. DNA for the CDR3: TGTGCCAGCAGCTTAGAATCCCGGGACAGATGCTACGAGCAGTACTTC.

The V gene is TRBV5-1, the J gene TRBJ1-1; the D gene is possibly TRBD1 (5 bases). CDR3 length: 15 amino acids. Germline V gene lookup returns CDR1 SGHRS and CDR2 YFSETQ. Trimming left V 0 bases short and J 3 bases short, with 12 bases between. The CDR3 DNA follows: TGCGCCAGCAGCTTGGCGGCCGGAGGGGACACTGAAGCTTTCTTT. Amino acids: CASSLAAGGDTEAFF. The full variable domain, its missing parts supplied by reference TRBV5-1 and TRBJ1-1, is KAGVTQTPRYLIKTRGQQVTLSCSPISGHRSVSWYQQTPGQGLQFLFEYFSETQRNKGNFPGRFSGRQFSNSRSEMNVSTLELGDSALYLCASSLAAGGDTEAFFGQGTRLTVV.

The chain employs TRBV28 and TRBJ2-3, with TRBD1 as a possible D gene (5 bases). Germline lookup yields CDR1 MDHEN and CDR2 SYDVKM. V lost 3 bases, J lost 4 bases, and 14 bases lay in between. CDR3 size: 15 residues. CDR3 residues: CASSFRPQTADTQYF. CDR3 DNA sequence: TGTGCCAGCAGTTTTCGCCCCCAGACAGCAGATACGCAGTATTTT.

The J gene is TRBJ2-1, the V gene TRBV7-8; 11 nucleotides agree with TRBD2. The CDR3 totals 20 residues. V lost 2 bases to trimming and J lost 2 bases; unmatched junction nucleotides: 14. Per the germline V gene, CDR1 is SGHVS and CDR2 is FQNEAQ. In DNA, the CDR3 is TGTGCCAGCAGCTTAACTCGGGATTTACTAGCGGGGGCCCCCTACAATGAGCAGTTCTTC. It is translated as CASSLTRDLLAGAPYNEQFF.

V and J are TRBV6-6 and TRBJ2-3; 8 bases fit TRBD1. Losses at the gene ends were 5 bases for V and 1 base for J; bases not matched to a gene: 5. CDR1 is MNHNY and CDR2 is SVGAGI in the germline V gene (reference sequence). CDR3 length equals 15 residues. CDR3 DNA: TGTGCCAGCAGTGACGGACAGGGTGGCACAGATACGCAGTATTTT. As protein: CASSDGQGGTDTQYF.

Here the CDR3 reads CASSYSGRSSYEQYF. CDR3 sequence (DNA): TGTGCCAGCAGTTACTCGGGGAGAAGTTCCTACGAGCAGTACTTC. The J gene is TRBJ2-7, the V gene TRBV6-6; D may be TRBD2 (5 bases). The ends were cut back, 0 bases at V and 1 base at J, with 10 bases in the middle. The germline V gene has CDR1 MNHNY and CDR2 SVGAGI (reference sequence). CDR3 size: 15 residues.

The chain recombines TRBV11-1 with TRBJ1-4; TRBD1 agrees at 7 bases. The ends lost 5 bases at V and 4 bases at J; junction bases unmatched: 7. This CDR3 contains 15 residues. Germline CDR1 reads SGHAT; CDR2 reads FQDESV (reference sequence). The CDR3 sequence: CASSHRGLFNEKLFF. DNA for the CDR3: TGTGCCAGCAGCCATAGGGGGCTTTTTAATGAAAAACTGTTTTTT.

The V call is TRBV9, the J call TRBJ1-5; D is unclear. CDR1 SGDLS and CDR2 YYNGEE come from the germline V gene. Between the trimmed V and J ends, which lost 3 bases and 4 bases, there was a span of 8 bases. CDR3 length equals 13 residues. CDR3 nucleotides: TGTGCCAGCAGCGCTACCCTTAATCAGCCCCAGCATTTT. Its translation: CASSATLNQPQHF. The entire variable domain, with the rest obtained from reference TRBV9 and TRBJ1-5, is as follows: DSGVTQTPKHLITATGQRVTLRCSPRSGDLSVYWYQQSLDQGLQFLIQYYNGEERAKGNILERFSAQQFPDLHSELNLSSLELGDSALYFCASSATLNQPQHFGDGTRLSIL.

The chain has TRBV5-1 and TRBJ2-3; D is perhaps TRBD1 (6 bases). The CDR3 is made up of 16 amino acids. Trimming took off 2 bases at V and 2 bases at J, with 15 bases between the two ends. Germline V gives CDR1 SGHRS, CDR2 YFSETQ. In DNA form, the CDR3 reads TGCGCCAGCAGCTTCCTGGGGTCAGGGGCCACAGATACGCAGTATTTT. Translation: CASSFLGSGATDTQYF.

In this sample, this clone turned up a few times. This chain links TRBV7-6 with TRBJ1-2; 7 bases are a match to TRBD1. The CDR3 sequence is 11 residues long. CDR1 and CDR2 (germline): SGHVS, FNYEAQ. The J segment lost 14 bases and the V segment lost 7 bases, leaving 10 bases of the junction unmatched. The CDR3 region is CASKPRGICTF. In DNA form, the CDR3 reads TGTGCCAGCAAACCCAGGGGGATTTGTACCTTC. The whole variable domain, remainder taken from reference TRBV7-6 and TRBJ1-2, is GAGVSQSPRYKVTKRGQDVALRCDPISGHVSLYWYRQALGQGPEFLTYFNYEAQQDKSGLPNDRFSAERPEGSISTLTIQRTEQRDSAMYRCASKPRGICTFGSGTRLTVV.

Details on this clone: One end of the junction does not line up with germline, which may come from a read error. The J gene is TRBJ2-7, the V gene TRBV7-9; no firm D call. The CDR3 spans 16 residues. Germline CDR1 is SEHNR and CDR2 is FQNEAQ (reference sequence). In nucleotides, the CDR3 is TGTTCCAGCAGCCCCCCCGAACGACAACGGATGGGCGAGCAGTACTTC. It encodes CSSSPPERQRMGEQYF.

The chain is built from TRBV29-1 and TRBJ2-5; D not certain. Germline V gene lookup returns CDR1 SQVTM and CDR2 ANQGSEA. The CDR3 is 11 amino acids. V was cut by 5 bases and J by 1 base, with 5 bases left in between. The CDR3 sequence is CSVRFQETQYF. Written as DNA, the CDR3 is TGCAGCGTTCGGTTCCAAGAGACCCAGTACTTC.

V is TRBV5-4 and J is TRBJ1-2; 7 bases match TRBD1. Germline values: CDR1 SGHNT, CDR2 YYREEE (reference sequence). The length of the CDR3 is 15 residues. Trimming at V came to 2 bases and at J to 8 bases, leaving 12 bases not matched to a gene. The CDR3 region has the DNA TGTGCCAGCAGCTTTGACAGGGCAGATCACTTAGGCTACACCTTC. Its protein is CASSFDRADHLGYTF.

DNA for the CDR3: TGTGCCAGTAGTATAAGTTCCGGTGGTGAAGCTTTCTTT. It codes for CASSISSGGEAFF. The V call is TRBV19, the J call TRBJ1-1; D not certain. V was shortened by 2 bases and J by 7 bases, with 11 bases between the two germline ends. The CDR3 is made up of 13 amino acids. The V gene's germline CDR1 is LNHDA and CDR2 SQIVND (reference sequence). Using reference TRBV19 and TRBJ1-1 for the parts outside the CDR3, the full variable domain is DGGITQSPKYLFRKEGQNVTLSCEQNLNHDAMYWYRQDPGQGLRLIYYSQIVNDFQKGDIAEGYSVSREKKESFPLTVTSAQKNPTAFYLCASSISSGGEAFFGQGTRLTVV.

The sample holds a few counts of this clone. V usage is TRBV4-2 and J usage is TRBJ1-1; D unclear. From germline, CDR1 is LGHNA and CDR2 YNFKEQ. With 1 base removed from V and 1 base from J, the gap between germline ends came to 4 bases. The CDR3 is 13 residues long. The CDR3 reads CASSQGGNTEAFF. The CDR3 DNA follows: TGTGCCAGCAGCCAAGGAGGGAACACTGAAGCTTTCTTT.